The rows below give T cell receptor beta chains drawn from one sample of a study of blood T cell repertoires in COVID-19. Here immunoSEQ multiplex PCR was the method, and the copy in TCRdb shows in-frame clones only, minus some. The sample has around 100,000 clones; around 87% are singletons. The sequenced material came from peripheral blood. Every receptor here comes from a man in his fifties with acute or convalescent COVID-19. Both conserved end residues are part of each CDR3. A D gene is named only where the DNA matches it firmly. Only part of the rows carry a size: once, few, many, or a class if the clone is expanded.

cdr3_aa,cdr3_nt,clone_size,j_call,d_call,v_call
CASSLTTAHEQFF,TGTGCCAGCTCTCTTACCACAGCCCATGAGCAGTTCTTC,-,TRBJ2-1,-,TRBV18
CASSFGLPYEQYF,TGTGCCAGCAGTTTTGGCCTCCCTTACGAGCAGTACTTC,once,TRBJ2-7,-,TRBV6-5
CASSQRQLNYGYTF,TGTGCCAGCAGCCAACGACAACTTAACTATGGCTACACCTTC,few,TRBJ1-2,-,TRBV4-2
CASSHPLAGPTDTQYF,TGCGCCAGCAGCCATCCGCTAGCGGGGCCCACAGATACGCAGTATTTT,once,TRBJ2-3,TRBD2,TRBV4-1
CASSLSRLAGVPDTQYF,TGTGCCAGCAGTTTATCGCGACTAGCGGGAGTGCCAGATACGCAGTATTTT,once,TRBJ2-3,TRBD2,TRBV27
CATSDHSGRAFEQFF,TGTGCCACCAGTGACCATAGCGGGAGGGCCTTTGAGCAGTTCTTC,-,TRBJ2-1,TRBD2,TRBV24-1
CASTPGTSGRASGANVLTF,TGTGCCAGTACCCCCGGGACTAGCGGGAGGGCCTCTGGGGCCAACGTCCTGACTTTC,-,TRBJ2-6,TRBD2,TRBV19
CASSQDRLGLGNEQFF,TGCGCCAGCAGCCAAGATAGGTTAGGACTCGGAAATGAGCAGTTCTTC,-,TRBJ2-1,-,TRBV4-1
CASGRNRGDEAFF,TGTGCCAGCGGCAGAAACAGGGGAGATGAAGCTTTCTTT,many,TRBJ1-1,TRBD1,TRBV2
CASSKGLAGITGELFF,TGTGCCAGCAGCAAGGGACTAGCGGGAATCACCGGGGAGCTGTTTTTT,-,TRBJ2-2,TRBD2,TRBV7-9
CASSPLRGSTDTQYF,TGTGCCAGCTCGCCCCTCAGGGGGAGCACAGATACGCAGTATTTT,once,TRBJ2-3,TRBD1,TRBV18
CASGPGGWHTGELFF,TGTGCTAGTGGTCCCGGGGGATGGCACACCGGGGAGCTGTTTTTT,-,TRBJ2-2,-,TRBV12-5
CACSLRGRPYNEQFF,TGTGCCTGTAGTTTGAGGGGGCGGCCCTACAATGAGCAGTTCTTC,-,TRBJ2-1,TRBD1,TRBV30
CASSLVWGSGNEQFF,TGCGCCAGCAGCTTGGTTTGGGGATCAGGGAATGAGCAGTTCTTC,-,TRBJ2-1,-,TRBV5-1
CASSYDTSGTDTQYF,TGTGCCAGCAGCTACGATACTAGTGGGACAGATACGCAGTATTTT,-,TRBJ2-3,-,TRBV7-2
CASSAAARYEQYF,TGCGCCAGCAGTGCCGCAGCGCGCTACGAGCAGTACTTC,-,TRBJ2-7,-,TRBV10-1
CASSLRGGNTEAFF,TGTGCCAGCAGCTTGAGGGGAGGGAACACTGAAGCTTTCTTT,-,TRBJ1-1,-,TRBV5-6
CASSLAGGPYNEQFF,TGCGCCAGCAGCTTGGCGGGTGGGCCGTACAATGAGCAGTTCTTC,once,TRBJ2-1,-,TRBV10-1
CASSRTGASSYEQYF,TGTGCCAGCAGCCGGACAGGCGCAAGCTCCTACGAGCAGTACTTC,-,TRBJ2-7,TRBD1,TRBV6-5
CASSEMGRSYNEQFF,TGTGCCAGCAGTGAAATGGGCAGATCCTACAATGAGCAGTTCTTC,few,TRBJ2-1,-,TRBV6-1
CASSESILAGVPGGELFF,TGCGCCAGCAGTGAGTCGATCCTAGCGGGAGTTCCCGGCGGGGAGCTGTTTTTT,once,TRBJ2-2,TRBD2,TRBV10-1
CASSDLAGETQYF,TGTGCCAGCAGCGATCTAGCGGGAGAGACCCAGTACTTC,-,TRBJ2-5,TRBD2,TRBV11-2
CASSFPENNSPLHF,TGTGCCAGCAGCTTCCCCGAGAATAATTCACCCCTCCACTTT,-,TRBJ1-6,-,TRBV7-9
CASSLEGRGNTEAFF,TGCGCCAGCAGCTTGGAAGGGAGGGGGAACACTGAAGCTTTCTTT,-,TRBJ1-1,-,TRBV5-1
CASSYWSSSTEAFF,TGCGCCAGCAGCTACTGGAGTAGCTCCACTGAAGCTTTCTTT,-,TRBJ1-1,-,TRBV5-1
CASSSTHAGGQETQYF,TGTGCCAGCAGCTCCACCCACGCCGGGGGCCAAGAGACCCAGTACTTC,-,TRBJ2-5,-,TRBV5-6
CASGGGALSAGELFF,TGTGCCAGCGGAGGGGGGGCGTTATCCGCAGGGGAGCTGTTTTTT,-,TRBJ2-2,-,TRBV11-3
CASTRRLAGGRGTDTQYF,TGCGCCAGCACCCGTCGACTAGCGGGAGGGCGGGGAACAGATACGCAGTATTTT,once,TRBJ2-3,TRBD2,TRBV10-1